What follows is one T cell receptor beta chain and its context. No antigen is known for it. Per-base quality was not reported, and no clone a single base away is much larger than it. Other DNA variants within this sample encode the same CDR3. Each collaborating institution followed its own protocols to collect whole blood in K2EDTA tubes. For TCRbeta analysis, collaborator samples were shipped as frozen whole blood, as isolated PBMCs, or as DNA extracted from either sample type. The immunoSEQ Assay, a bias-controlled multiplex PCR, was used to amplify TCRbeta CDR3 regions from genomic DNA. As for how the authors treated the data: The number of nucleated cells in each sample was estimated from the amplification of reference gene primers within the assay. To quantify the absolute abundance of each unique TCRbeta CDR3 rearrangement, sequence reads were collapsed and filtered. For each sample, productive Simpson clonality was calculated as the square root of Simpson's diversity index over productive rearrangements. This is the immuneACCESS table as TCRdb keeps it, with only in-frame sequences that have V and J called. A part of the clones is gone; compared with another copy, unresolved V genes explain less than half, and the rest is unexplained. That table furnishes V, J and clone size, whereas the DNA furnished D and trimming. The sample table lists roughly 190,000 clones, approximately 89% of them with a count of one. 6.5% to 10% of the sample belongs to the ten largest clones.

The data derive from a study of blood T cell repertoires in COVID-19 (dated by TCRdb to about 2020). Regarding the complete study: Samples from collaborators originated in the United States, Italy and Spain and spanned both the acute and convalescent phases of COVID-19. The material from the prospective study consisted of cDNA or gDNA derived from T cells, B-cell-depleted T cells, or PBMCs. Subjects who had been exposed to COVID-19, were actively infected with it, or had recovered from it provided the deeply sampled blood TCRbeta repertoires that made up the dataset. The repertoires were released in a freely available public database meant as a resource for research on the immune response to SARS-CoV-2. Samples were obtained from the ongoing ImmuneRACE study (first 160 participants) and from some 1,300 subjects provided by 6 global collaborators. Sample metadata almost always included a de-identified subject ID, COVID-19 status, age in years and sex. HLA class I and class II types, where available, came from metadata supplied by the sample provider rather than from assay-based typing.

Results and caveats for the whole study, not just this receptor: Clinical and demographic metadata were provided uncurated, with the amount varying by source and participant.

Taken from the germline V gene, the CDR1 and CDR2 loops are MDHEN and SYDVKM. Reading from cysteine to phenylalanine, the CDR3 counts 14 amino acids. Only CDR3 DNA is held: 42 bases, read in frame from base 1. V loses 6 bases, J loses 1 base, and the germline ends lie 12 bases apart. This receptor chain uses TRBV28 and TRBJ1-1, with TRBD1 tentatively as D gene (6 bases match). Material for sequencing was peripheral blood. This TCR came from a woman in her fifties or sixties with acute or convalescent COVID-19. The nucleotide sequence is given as TGTGCCAGCAGACCATTACAGGGGAACACTGAAGCTTTCTTT. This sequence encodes CASRPLQGNTEAFF.